This T cell receptor (beta chain) came from a study of T cells in Graves' hyperthyroidism and ophthalmopathy (dated by TCRdb to about 2019). About the investigation overall: Peripheral blood was collected at initial diagnosis, before any treatment. In about six Graves' hyperthyroidism patients, the study also compared T-cell repertoires from thyroid tissue with T-cell repertoires from blood. After blood sampling, hyperthyroidism patients were treated with methimazole at a starting dose of 30 mg daily, and ophthalmopathy patients were treated with high-dose intravenous methylprednisolone. A discovery cohort of about 96 patients, approximately 45 with Graves' ophthalmopathy and approximately 55 with stable Graves' hyperthyroidism, was used to find distinguishing TCR V-J signatures. An independent validation cohort of 18 to 20 hyperthyroidism patients and 17 patients who later progressed to ophthalmopathy tested prospective prediction of ophthalmopathy. The paper describes TCR Vbeta CDR3 sequencing of 120 to 150 peripheral blood samples, made up of around 41 ophthalmopathy patients, over 70 hyperthyroidism patients and about 17 progressor patients. The approximately 100 discovery patients were randomly divided into training and test sets at a 7:3 ratio. What the research found in general, with its limitations: Sample size was not statistically predetermined, and investigators were not blinded to group allocation. In validation, progression to ophthalmopathy was predicted by the model with about 70% sensitivity and about 72% specificity, a median of roughly six months before onset. Most expanded thyroid clonotypes (frequency above 0.001) were also detected in blood, suggesting blood repertoires may reflect thyroid immune responses. Ophthalmopathy was separated from stable hyperthyroidism by a 13 V-J signature model, with 85% to 90% sensitivity and about 84% specificity obtained in cross-validation and 80%/75% obtained in testing.

Amplification of TCR beta CDR3 regions was carried out from RNA transcripts. The first round of RT-PCR for the TCR CDR3 was performed with the HTBI primer set and the Qiagen OneStep RT-PCR kit. A second multiplex PCR round built the libraries, followed by size selection and purification. Sequencing of the libraries was done on an Illumina HiSeq2000 using paired-end 100 bp reads. The study's processing was this. SOAPnuke was used to process the raw data, with reads discarded if the reads contained adapters or uncalled bases, had a mean Phred below 15, or lacked an exact constant-primer or identifier match. High-quality paired reads were merged using COPE v1.2.5, and each unique nucleotide sequence was defined as a clonotype. MiTCR v1.1 was used to align the clonotypes against IMGT TRBV, TRBD and TRBJ reference segments. Analysis was restricted to V-J combinations with a frequency above 0.0001, which covered 99.2% of repertoires. The TCS score was defined as the ratio of F50 (clonal expansion) to E x V (chaos), calculated using BLOSUM62-based TCRdist between CDR3 peptides within each V-J. Welch's t-statistics and random forest reduced roughly 540 V-J features to roughly 13, which were used in a naive Bayes classifier (R e1071). TCRdb reprocessed the public reads (quality trimming at Q25 with fastp, clone calling with MiXCR) and kept in-frame beta chains. Identical CDR3 proteins give one entry, which carries the most common genes and DNA. The V and J calls follow TCRdb's processing rather than the paper's. In this sample the table shows roughly 99,000 distinct CDR3 sequences, 16% of which occur a single time. Less than 50% of the sample is held by the ten biggest clonotypes.

CDR1 and CDR2, per the germline V gene, are SGHAT and FQNNGV. Inclusive of the bounding cysteine and phenylalanine, the CDR3 is 13 residues long. Here the CDR3 DNA is all that survives: 39 bases in frame from base 1. Trimming removed 1 base from V and 5 bases from J, leaving 8 bases between the germline ends. Stable Graves' hyperthyroidism was defined as no progression to ophthalmopathy during 18 months of follow-up. Hyperthyroidism patients were newly diagnosed, had a disease duration of under 2 months, and were aged 18 to 65 years. Any patient with an uncontrolled infection, another autoimmune disease, pregnancy or lactation was excluded. Diagnoses were based on clinical symptoms, serum thyroxine and TRAb, thyroid ultrasound and orbital computed tomography. PBMCs were isolated from around 10 ml of fresh peripheral blood by Ficoll-Paque density gradient centrifugation. Total RNA was extracted using Trizol reagent, and RNA quality was assessed on an Agilent 2100 Bioanalyzer.

This clonotype has at least ten counts. Its antigen is not yet known. Per-nucleotide qualities are absent, and no much larger clonotype sits a single base away. The chain couples TRBV11-2 to TRBJ2-5; the D gene assignment is ambiguous. This TCR derives from a woman aged 45-59 years with Graves' hyperthyroidism. Sequenced: blood. The CDR3 sequence is CASSLGAQETQYF. In nucleotides, the sequence is TGTGCCAGCAGCTTAGGCGCGCAGGAGACCCAGTACTTC. When the CDR3 is completed using the reference TRBV11-2 and TRBJ2-5 genes on either side, the full variable domain is EAGVAQSPRYKIIEKRQSVAFWCNPISGHATLYWYQQILGQGPKLLIQFQNNGVVDDSQLPKDRFSAERLKGVDSTLKIQPAKLEDSAVYLCASSLGAQETQYFGPGTRLLVL.